The 25 T cell receptor beta chains below were found in one sample sequenced in a study of cytomegalovirus exposure and HLA in healthy donors. PCR primers comprised 60 Vbeta and 13 Jbeta primers. Measured with immunoSEQ multiplex PCR; TCRdb has only the in-frame clones, and not every one. The data hold around 230,000 clones, with roughly 85% observed a single time. What was sequenced was PBMCs. Every receptor here comes from a male donor in good health and CMV-seronegative.

J is TRBJ1-1 and V is TRBV7-2; D gene ambiguous. Germline-derived CDR1 and CDR2 are SGHTA and FQGNSA. V was pared by 1 base and J by 3 bases, with 9 bases between. CDR3 length: 14 residues. The CDR3 DNA follows: TGTGCCAGCAGCTTAGGCGGCCGAGACACTGAAGCTTTCTTT. Its protein is CASSLGGRDTEAFF.

A few counts support this clone. J is TRBJ2-2 and V is TRBV18; 11 positions match TRBD2. After removal of 1 base from V and 4 bases from J, the junction contained 11 bases not matched to a gene. The germline CDR1 and CDR2 sequences are KGHSH and LQKENI. There are 19 residues in the CDR3. The CDR3 coding sequence is TGTGCCAGCTCACCACGGCGGGTACTAGCGGGGGCGAGCACCGGGGAGCTGTTTTTT. This translates into CASSPRRVLAGASTGELFF.

This clone turned up a few times. The chain recombines TRBV6-6 with TRBJ1-1; 7 bases map to TRBD1. The J segment lost 4 bases and the V segment lost 4 bases, leaving 3 bases of the junction unmatched. The CDR3 covers 13 residues. Looked up from germline, CDR1 is MNHNY and CDR2 is SVGAGI (reference sequence). The CDR3 protein is CASSFQGGTEAFF. CDR3 coding DNA: TGTGCCAGCAGTTTCCAGGGGGGCACTGAAGCTTTCTTT.

This sequence joins TRBV9 and TRBJ2-1; possibly TRBD2 for D (6 bases). This CDR3 is built from 15 residues. Trimming removed 5 bases from V and 4 bases from J, with 16 bases in between. The germline V gene encodes CDR1 SGDLS and CDR2 YYNGEE. Here the CDR3 reads CASRSHGGRYNEQFF. The CDR3 region has the DNA TGTGCCAGCAGATCCCACGGGGGTCGATACAATGAGCAGTTCTTC.

The DNA for the CDR3 is TGTGCCAGCAGCTATACCGGGACAATCGAGCAGTACTTC. Translated, it gives CASSYTGTIEQYF. V and J are TRBV11-2 and TRBJ2-7; D might be TRBD1 (6 bases). The V end was cut by 4 bases, the J end by 6 bases, with 13 bases between. The CDR3 is 13 residues long. Germline-derived CDR1 and CDR2 are SGHAT and FQNNGV.

This chain joins TRBV7-3 and TRBJ1-2; 10 bases match TRBD1. The CDR3 has 16 residues. Germline V CDR1 and CDR2: SGHTA, FQGTGA. The V and J ends lost 1 base and 8 bases, in that order; junction bases with no gene match: 10. CDR3 region: CASSLNPGTGVIGYTF. CDR3 in DNA: TGTGCCAGCAGCTTAAACCCCGGGACAGGGGTGATCGGCTACACCTTC.

The CDR3, as DNA: TGTGCCAGCAGTTTTCGCAGGGGTACCTACGAGCAGTACTTC. Its protein is CASSFRRGTYEQYF. The chain couples TRBV27 to TRBJ2-7, with D perhaps matching TRBD1 (6 bases). The germline V gene has CDR1 MNHEY and CDR2 SMNVEV (reference sequence). V lost 3 bases, J lost 2 bases, and 11 bases lay in between. The CDR3 is 14 residues long.

This rearrangement joins TRBV4-3 to TRBJ1-2, with TRBD1 matching over 8 bases. The CDR3 is 17 residues long. V shed 1 base and J 4 bases; nucleotides not matched to a gene: 11. The germline V gene encodes CDR1 LGHNA and CDR2 YSLEER. The chain's CDR3 is CASSQGVAGGAGYGYTF. CDR3 nucleotide sequence: TGCGCCAGCAGCCAAGGGGTCGCAGGGGGCGCGGGCTATGGCTACACCTTC.

In the case of this clone: Other DNA sequences in the same sample also yield this CDR3. This chain links TRBV7-9 with TRBJ2-1; 9 bases align to TRBD1. Per germline, CDR1 SEHNR and CDR2 FQNEAQ (reference sequence). V shed 3 bases and J 4 bases; nucleotides not matched to a gene: 4. This CDR3 spans 15 amino acids. Here the CDR3 reads CASSLGQGSYNEQFF. The CDR3, as DNA: TGTGCCAGCAGCTTGGGACAGGGATCTTACAATGAGCAGTTCTTC.

The chain couples TRBV7-9 to TRBJ2-3, with 8 bases that match TRBD2. The V gene's germline CDR1 is SEHNR and CDR2 FQNEAQ (reference sequence). This CDR3 is 15 amino acids long. The V segment lost 5 bases and the J segment 1 base; nucleotides outside the gene matches: 5. Written as DNA, the CDR3 is TGTGCCAGCAGCCAAAGCGGGAGTGGCACAGATACGCAGTATTTT. This translates into CASSQSGSGTDTQYF.

The V call is TRBV30, the J call TRBJ2-4; a weak D match, TRBD1 (6 bases). Germline CDR1 GTSNPN, CDR2 SVGIG (reference sequence). The V end lost 5 bases, the J end lost 5 bases, and 13 bases lay between the germline ends. The CDR3 is 13 residues long. The CDR3 nucleotides are TGTGCCTGGGCACTCCGACAGGAAAACATTCAGTACTTC. Protein product: CAWALRQENIQYF.

This chain links TRBV6-4 with TRBJ1-1; unclear D gene. This CDR3 is 15 amino acids long. Trimming removed 0 bases from V and 1 base from J, with 9 bases in between. CDR1 and CDR2 from the germline V gene are MRHNA and SNTAGT. The CDR3 protein is CASSDSPGANTEAFF. DNA for the CDR3: TGTGCCAGCAGTGACTCGCCAGGCGCGAACACTGAAGCTTTCTTT.

The rearrangement uses TRBV19 and TRBJ1-1; D is ambiguous. Germline V CDR1 and CDR2: LNHDA, SQIVND (reference sequence). V dropped 3 bases and J dropped 5 bases, with 10 bases sitting between them. There are 13 residues in the CDR3. The CDR3 here is CASSIVPDTEAFF. The CDR3 nucleotides read TGTGCCAGTAGTATTGTTCCAGATACTGAAGCTTTCTTT.

This chain links TRBV28 with TRBJ2-6, with TRBD1 matching over 7 bases. The V segment lost 5 bases and the J segment 4 bases; nucleotides outside the gene matches: 8. This CDR3 contains 16 residues. Germline values: CDR1 MDHEN, CDR2 SYDVKM. CDR3 bases: TGTGCCAGCAGTCCGCGACAGGGAAGAGGGGCCAACGTCCTGACTTTC. Translation gives CASSPRQGRGANVLTF.

This clone was observed a handful of times. The rearrangement joins TRBV7-9 to TRBJ1-1; D not certain. The CDR3 is 15 residues long. In germline, CDR1 is SEHNR, CDR2 FQNEAQ (reference sequence). Trimming stripped 1 base from V and 0 bases from J, with 9 bases between. The CDR3 reads CASSLVGGLNTEAFF. The CDR3, as DNA: TGTGCCAGCAGCTTAGTTGGCGGGCTGAACACTGAAGCTTTCTTT.

The J gene is TRBJ1-2, the V gene TRBV2; 12 bases line up with TRBD1. Germline assignment: CDR1 SNHLY and CDR2 FYNNEI. J gave up 4 bases and V 3 bases, and 9 bases lay outside the gene matches. CDR3 size: 17 residues. In DNA, the CDR3 is TGTGCCAGCAGTGATTTGGGACAGGGGGCGGTGAGCTATGGCTACACCTTC. Amino acids: CASSDLGQGAVSYGYTF.

Here the CDR3 reads CASSQGSSEAYNEQFF. CDR3 bases: TGTGCCAGCAGCCAAGGGAGCTCGGAGGCCTACAATGAGCAGTTCTTC. The rearrangement joins TRBV14 to TRBJ2-1, with D tentatively TRBD2 (5 bases). Trimming took off 1 base at V and 2 bases at J, with 12 bases between the two ends. The CDR3 runs 16 residues. The germline CDR1 and CDR2 sequences are SGHDN and FVKESK.

The CDR3 region has the DNA TGTGCCAGCAGCGTAGGACAGGGTCGGGAGCAGTACTTC. Amino acid sequence: CASSVGQGREQYF. The V gene is TRBV9, the J gene TRBJ2-7; 7 bases line up with TRBD1. Per germline, CDR1 SGDLS and CDR2 YYNGEE. The CDR3 length is 13 residues. V shed 0 bases and J 7 bases; nucleotides not matched to a gene: 4.

In its sample, this clone was seen once. The chain recombines TRBV27 with TRBJ2-7; 10 nucleotides match TRBD1. The CDR3 covers 14 residues. The germline gives CDR1 MNHEY, CDR2 SMNVEV (reference sequence). The junction had 7 bases not matched to a gene; V was cut back by 4 bases and J by 7 bases. The CDR3 nucleotides are TGTGCCAGCAGTTGGACAGGGGGTTTGGTAGAGCAGTACTTC. Protein sequence: CASSWTGGLVEQYF.

CDR3 protein: CASSPRAGQGNTEAFF. CDR3 DNA sequence: TGTGCCAGCAGCCCCCGGGCTGGACAGGGGAACACTGAAGCTTTCTTT. This rearrangement joins TRBV7-6 to TRBJ1-1, with 8 bases lining up with TRBD1. Losses at the gene ends were 5 bases for V and 1 base for J; bases not matched to a gene: 9. Germline V gene lookup returns CDR1 SGHVS and CDR2 FNYEAQ. The CDR3 is made up of 16 amino acids.

V and J are TRBV18 and TRBJ2-5; 8 nucleotides match TRBD1. The V segment lost 4 bases and the J segment 4 bases; nucleotides outside the gene matches: 5. Germline CDR1 KGHSH, CDR2 LQKENI. CDR3 length: 14 amino acids. Here the CDR3 reads CASSLDRGGETQYF. Here the CDR3 DNA reads TGTGCCAGCTCACTAGACAGGGGTGGAGAGACCCAGTACTTC. Full variable domain (missing parts from reference TRBV18 and TRBJ2-5): NAGVMQNPRHLVRRRGQEARLRCSPMKGHSHVYWYRQLPEEGLKFMVYLQKENIIDESGMPKERFSAEFPKEGPSILRIQQVVRGDSAAYFCASSLDRGGETQYFGPGTRLLVL.

Concerning this clone: At one of its ends the junction is not consistent with the germline gene, which may arise from a read error. V usage is TRBV7-9 and J usage is TRBJ1-2; D may be TRBD1 (6 bases). CDR3 length: 14 residues. The germline V gene encodes CDR1 SEHNR and CDR2 FQNEAQ (reference sequence). Written as DNA, the CDR3 is TGTTCCAGCTTGACTACAGGGCTGAACTATGGCTACACCTTC. This translates into CSSLTTGLNYGYTF. The full variable domain, in which reference TRBV7-9 and TRBJ1-2 provide the parts outside the CDR3, is DTGVSQNPRHKITKRGQNVTFRCDPISEHNRLYWYRQTLGQGPEFLTYFQNEAQLEKSRLLSDRFSAERPKGSFSTLEIQRTEQGDSAMYLCSSLTTGLNYGYTFGSGTRLTVV.

The chain uses TRBV28 and TRBJ2-3; D is undetermined. This CDR3 region has 13 residues. V shed 7 bases and J shed 4 bases, with 12 bases lying between them. CDR1 MDHEN and CDR2 SYDVKM come from the germline V gene. CDR3 protein: CASTRDGSDTQYF. For the CDR3, the DNA is TGTGCCAGCACTCGTGATGGCTCAGATACGCAGTATTTT.

This clone has more than one count but fewer than ten. The chain couples TRBV30 to TRBJ2-5, with 10 positions matching TRBD2. There are 13 residues in the CDR3. V was pared by 5 bases and J by 6 bases, with 6 bases of the junction left unmatched. The germline V gene encodes CDR1 GTSNPN and CDR2 SVGIG (reference sequence). CDR3 sequence (DNA): TGTGCCTGGGGTCCTAGCGGGGGAAAGACCCAGTACTTC. This codes for CAWGPSGGKTQYF. The variable domain in full, with the rest retrieved from reference TRBV30 and TRBJ2-5, is SQTIHQWPATLVQPVGSPLSLECTVEGTSNPNLYWYRQAAGRGLQLLFYSVGIGQISSEVPQNLSASRPQDRQFILSSKKLLLSDSGFYLCAWGPSGGKTQYFGPGTRLLVL.

V gene TRBV5-1 combines with J gene TRBJ2-4, with D possibly being TRBD2 (5 bases). Per the germline V gene, CDR1 is SGHRS and CDR2 is YFSETQ. Trimming cost V 0 bases and J 4 bases, with 14 bases left between them. This CDR3 has 16 residues. CDR3 sequence: CASSLVAGGLKNIQYF. CDR3 bases: TGCGCCAGCAGCTTGGTGGCAGGAGGATTAAAAAACATTCAGTACTTC.